This TCR beta chain was identified during a study of blood T cells in healthy people across ages. The germline V gene encodes CDR1 KGHDR and CDR2 SFDVKD. The CDR3 covers 14 residues. Trimming took 4 bases from V and 10 from J, leaving 16 bases between them. Next came a second PCR, run for about 6 to 12 cycles, which used a sample-barcoded 5' primer along with a J-beta primer mix. Each CDR3 protein gets one entry after TCRdb re-called the 5' RACE reads with MiXCR. The repertoire includes approximately 400,000 distinct CDR3 sequences, about 52% of them detected once, and roughly 51% sits in the top ten. Drawn from each donor were around 10 milliliters of peripheral blood. Every sample had a minimum of 6 million PBMCs isolated. This clonotype was observed at least ten times.

The source is a man between 60 and 75 years old in good health. Sequencing was carried out using blood. The chain uses TRBV24-1 and TRBJ2-1; possibly TRBD2 for D (6 bases). The CDR3 loop reads CATSESGPGREQFF. CDR3 sequence (DNA): TGTGCCACCAGTGAGTCCGGGCCGGGGAGGGAGCAGTTCTTC.